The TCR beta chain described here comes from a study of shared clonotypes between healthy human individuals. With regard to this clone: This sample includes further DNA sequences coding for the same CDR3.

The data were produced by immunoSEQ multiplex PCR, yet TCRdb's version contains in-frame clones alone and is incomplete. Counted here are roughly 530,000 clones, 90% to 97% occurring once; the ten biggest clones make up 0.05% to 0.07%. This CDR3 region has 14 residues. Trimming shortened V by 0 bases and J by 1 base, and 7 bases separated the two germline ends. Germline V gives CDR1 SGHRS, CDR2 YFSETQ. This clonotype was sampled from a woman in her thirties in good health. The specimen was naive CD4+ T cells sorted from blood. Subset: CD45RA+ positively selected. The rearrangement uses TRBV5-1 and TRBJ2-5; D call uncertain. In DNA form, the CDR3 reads TGCGCCAGCAGCTTGGGCAGGACCCAAGAGACCCAGTACTTC. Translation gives CASSLGRTQETQYF.